This T cell receptor beta chain is from a study of blood T cells in healthy people across ages. Then a second PCR, running roughly 7 to 11 cycles, was carried out with a sample-barcoded 5' primer and a J-beta primer mix. From the 5' RACE reads, TCRdb called clonotypes with MiXCR, one entry per CDR3 protein. There are roughly 1,700,000 distinct CDR3 sequences in the sample; approximately 28% occur only once, and 7.7% lies in the top ten. This clonotype was recorded at least ten times. In germline, CDR1 is DFQATT, CDR2 SNEGSKA (reference sequence). The length of the CDR3 is 11 residues. V gave up 1 base and J gave up 7 bases, with 6 bases separating them.

The TCR comes from a woman in her 30s in good health. The chain is built from TRBV20-1 and TRBJ2-3; D is uncertain. Sequenced material: blood. Written as DNA, the CDR3 is TGCAGTGCTAGAGCATCGTATACGCAGTATTTT. This translates into CSARASYTQYF.